Sequencing of this TCR beta chain was carried out in a study of OX40 agonist ivuxolimab in advanced cancers. TCRdb's copy holds only in-frame clones and misses some; the assay was immunoSEQ multiplex PCR. The sample holds tens of thousands of clones; around 83% are singletons and the top ten take roughly 35%. Unmatched junction bases numbered 12, after V lost 7 bases and J lost 6 bases. Germline V gene lookup returns CDR1 SNHLY and CDR2 FYNNEI. The CDR3 has 15 residues. V is TRBV2 and J is TRBJ1-5; TRBD1 matches 7 bases. The sample consisted of CD4+ or CD8+ T cells sorted from blood, taken in a trial of the OX40 agonist ivuxolimab. This sequence was found in an adult with an advanced solid tumor such as melanoma, head and neck, liver or kidney cancer. The CDR3 region is CASTPGQSLGQPQHF. The DNA for the CDR3 is TGTGCCAGCACCCCGGGACAGTCCCTCGGTCAGCCCCAGCATTTT. The full variable domain, with the rest looked up from reference TRBV2 and TRBJ1-5, is EPEVTQTPSHQVTQMGQEVILRCVPISNHLYFYWYRQILGQKVEFLVSFYNNEISEKSEIFDDQFSVERPDGSNFTLKIRSTKLEDSAMYFCASTPGQSLGQPQHFGDGTRLSIL.